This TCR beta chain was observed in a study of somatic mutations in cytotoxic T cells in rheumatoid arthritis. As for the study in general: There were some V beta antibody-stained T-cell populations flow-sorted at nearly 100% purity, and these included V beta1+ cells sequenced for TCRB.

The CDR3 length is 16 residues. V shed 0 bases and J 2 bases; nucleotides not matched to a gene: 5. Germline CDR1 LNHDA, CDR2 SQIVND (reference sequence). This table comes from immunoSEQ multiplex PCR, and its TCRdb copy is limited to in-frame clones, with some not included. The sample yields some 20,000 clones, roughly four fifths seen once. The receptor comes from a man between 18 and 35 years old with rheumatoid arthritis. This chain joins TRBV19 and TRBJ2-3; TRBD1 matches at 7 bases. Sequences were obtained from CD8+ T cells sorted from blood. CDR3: CASSIDRDRNTDTQYF. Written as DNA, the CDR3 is TGTGCCAGTAGTATAGATCGGGACAGAAACACAGATACGCAGTATTTT.